Below, 22 T cell receptor beta chains from the same sample are listed, as sequenced in a study of T cell changes during pregnancy in multiple sclerosis. Data came from immunoSEQ multiplex PCR; TCRdb stores just in-frame clones and leaves some out. The table has around 50,000 clones, 85% to 95% seen once. The starting material was CD8+ T cells from peripheral blood mononuclear cells, obtained in the second trimester of pregnancy. These receptors were obtained from a female donor with multiple sclerosis, enrolled in a pregnancy study.

A single count supports this clone. The chain couples TRBV6-1 to TRBJ2-5; D ambiguous. V lost 3 bases, J lost 3 bases, and 8 bases lay in between. Per germline, CDR1 MNHNS and CDR2 SASEGT. The CDR3 has 13 residues. The CDR3 is CASSDGGEETQYF. For the CDR3, the DNA is TGTGCCAGCAGTGATGGCGGAGAAGAGACCCAGTACTTC.

This chain uses TRBV2 with TRBJ2-7, with D perhaps TRBD2 (5 bases). Germline V lookup: CDR1 SNHLY, CDR2 FYNNEI. This CDR3 has 13 residues. Trimming shortened V by 9 bases and J by 3 bases, and 15 bases separated the two germline ends. The CDR3 loop reads CASTGIKFYEQYF. The CDR3 DNA is TGTGCCAGTACCGGGATCAAATTCTACGAGCAGTACTTC.

The chain recombines TRBV29-1 with TRBJ2-1, with no clear D. The CDR3 loop spans 11 amino acids. Germline V gene data show CDR1 as SQVTM and CDR2 as ANQGSEA. Trimming stripped 0 bases from V and 10 bases from J, with 7 bases between. The CDR3, as DNA: TGCAGCGTTGAAGAGAGGTGGGAGCAGTTCTTC. Amino acid sequence: CSVEERWEQFF.

CDR3 bases: TGTGCCAGCAGTTACAGTGGGGGGGACGACGAGCAGTACTTC. Encoded protein: CASSYSGGDDEQYF. The chain employs TRBV6-5 and TRBJ2-7; 7 positions agree with TRBD2. Germline V gene sequence: CDR1 MNHEY, CDR2 SVGAGI. J gave up 5 bases and V 2 bases, and 6 bases lay outside the gene matches. The CDR3 is 14 amino acids.

V gene TRBV7-9 combines with J gene TRBJ2-1; 8 nucleotides align to TRBD1. In germline, CDR1 is SEHNR, CDR2 FQNEAQ (reference sequence). The CDR3 length is 15 residues. V lost 1 base and J lost 5; bases outside the gene matches: 4. The CDR3 coding sequence is TGTGCCAGCAGCTTAGTAGGGACAGGAAACAATGAGCAGTTCTTC. This encodes CASSLVGTGNNEQFF.

J is TRBJ2-1 and V is TRBV27, with 8 bases fitting TRBD2. Trimming cost V 4 bases and J 4 bases; bases outside gene matches: 15. Germline V gene lookup returns CDR1 MNHEY and CDR2 SMNVEV (reference sequence). The CDR3 has 18 amino acids. The CDR3 reads CASSSYPKREGLYNEQFF. The DNA for the CDR3 is TGTGCCAGCAGTTCCTACCCCAAACGGGAGGGCCTTTACAATGAGCAGTTCTTC.

J is TRBJ1-5 and V is TRBV27, with TRBD1 matching 7 bases. Losses at the gene ends were 4 bases for V and 2 bases for J; bases not matched to a gene: 5. CDR3 length equals 15 residues. Germline loops: CDR1 MNHEY, CDR2 SMNVEV (reference sequence). The DNA of the CDR3 is TGTGCCAGCAGTTCGACAGGGAATCGCAATCAGCCCCAGCATTTT. Translating gives CASSSTGNRNQPQHF.

The chain combines TRBV4-3 with TRBJ1-3; 8 bases are a match to TRBD1. CDR1 is LGHNA and CDR2 is YSLEER in the germline V gene. This CDR3 has 16 amino acids. Trimming cost V 0 bases and J 3 bases; bases outside gene matches: 4. This CDR3 is CASSQDGTGYGNTIYF. The CDR3, as DNA: TGCGCCAGCAGCCAAGACGGGACAGGTTATGGAAACACCATATATTTT.

The gene calls are TRBV9 and TRBJ2-7; a possible D gene is TRBD1 (6 bases). Germline CDR1 and CDR2: SGDLS and YYNGEE. V gave up 4 bases and J gave up 2 bases, with 13 bases separating them. This CDR3 comprises 14 residues. DNA of the CDR3: TGTGCCAGCAGCTCTTGGGACACGACCTACGAGCAGTACTTC. Its protein product is CASSSWDTTYEQYF.

CDR3 nucleotide sequence: TGCGCCAGCAGCTTAACCGGGACAGGGGGCAACGGGGAGCTGTTTTTT. It translates to CASSLTGTGGNGELFF. This sequence joins TRBV5-1 and TRBJ2-2, with 12 bases matching TRBD1. CDR1 and CDR2 (germline): SGHRS, YFSETQ. J lost 7 bases, V lost 2 bases, and 6 bases had no gene match. This CDR3 has 16 amino acids.

The chain uses TRBV6-4 and TRBJ2-3; 9 bases fit TRBD2. The CDR3 is 17 residues long. Per the germline V gene, CDR1 is MRHNA and CDR2 is SNTAGT. V lost 6 bases, J lost 2 bases, and 12 bases stayed unmatched. The CDR3 DNA sequence: TGTGCCAGCAGCCTCGGAGTTGCGGGGGGGCACACAGATACGCAGTATTTT. Translation: CASSLGVAGGHTDTQYF.

The chain joins TRBV5-6 to TRBJ2-5, with unresolved D. This CDR3 spans 16 amino acids. Trimming removed 1 base from V and 0 bases from J, with 13 bases in between. The germline CDR1 and CDR2 sequences are SGHDT and YYEEEE. CDR3 sequence: CASSLTLEQYQETQYF. CDR3 sequence (DNA): TGTGCCAGCAGCTTGACGCTAGAGCAGTACCAAGAGACCCAGTACTTC.

The chain links TRBV13 to TRBJ2-7, with D possibly matching TRBD2 (6 bases). From germline, CDR1 is PRHDT and CDR2 FYEKMQ (reference sequence). The CDR3 is made up of 17 amino acids. V was shortened by 1 base and J by 2 bases, with 18 bases between the two germline ends. The CDR3: CASSLEAGRGIAYEQYF. CDR3 bases: TGTGCCAGCAGCTTAGAGGCTGGGCGGGGCATCGCCTACGAGCAGTACTTC.

This chain uses TRBV6-6 with TRBJ2-3, with D perhaps TRBD1 (5 bases). The CDR3 length is 13 residues. Between the trimmed V and J ends, which lost 6 bases and 1 base, there was a span of 8 bases. Germline assignment: CDR1 MNHNY and CDR2 SVGAGI (reference sequence). CDR3 sequence reads: CASSLGGTDTQYF. CDR3 nucleotide sequence: TGTGCCAGCAGCCTAGGGGGCACAGATACGCAGTATTTT.

The chain is built from TRBV5-4 and TRBJ1-4, with D unresolved. Germline values: CDR1 SGHNT, CDR2 YYREEE (reference sequence). The V end lost 4 bases, the J end lost 1 base, and 14 bases lay between the germline ends. This CDR3 is 16 amino acids long. The CDR3 loop is CASSPGLGITNEKLFF. CDR3 DNA sequence: TGTGCCAGCAGCCCGGGGTTGGGTATAACTAATGAAAAACTGTTTTTT.

V is TRBV5-1 and J is TRBJ1-1, with unresolved D. CDR1 and CDR2 from the germline V gene are SGHRS and YFSETQ. This CDR3 spans 13 amino acids. The V gene lost 4 bases and the J gene lost 3 bases, with 10 bases spanning the gap. CDR3 residues: CASSPPGYTEAFF. As DNA, the CDR3 is TGCGCCAGCAGCCCTCCGGGATACACTGAAGCTTTCTTT.

This clone showed up just once. The V gene is TRBV4-1, the J gene TRBJ2-1; 10 nucleotides agree with TRBD2. The V and J ends lost 1 base and 3 bases, in that order; junction bases with no gene match: 3. Germline V gene data show CDR1 as MGHRA and CDR2 as YSYEKL. This CDR3 comprises 16 residues. The chain's CDR3 is CASSQGGLADYNEQFF. The CDR3 DNA reads TGCGCCAGCAGCCAAGGTGGACTAGCGGACTACAATGAGCAGTTCTTC.

The chain employs TRBV5-4 and TRBJ2-7; 8 bases map to TRBD1. CDR3 length equals 15 residues. Trimming cost V 6 bases and J 0 bases; bases outside gene matches: 8. Germline V lookup: CDR1 SGHNT, CDR2 YYREEE (reference sequence). DNA for the CDR3: TGTGCCAGCACCTCATTAGGACAGGGCTCCTACGAGCAGTACTTC. Amino acids: CASTSLGQGSYEQYF. The whole variable domain, remainder taken from reference TRBV5-4 and TRBJ2-7, is ETGVTQSPTHLIKTRGQQVTLRCSSQSGHNTVSWYQQALGQGPQFIFQYYREEENGRGNFPPRFSGLQFPNYSSELNVNALELDDSALYLCASTSLGQGSYEQYFGPGTRLTVT.

The chain employs TRBV27 and TRBJ2-1, with 9 bases aligning to TRBD1. Germline V gene sequence: CDR1 MNHEY, CDR2 SMNVEV (reference sequence). The CDR3 covers 15 residues. J gave up 5 bases and V 6 bases, and 8 bases lay outside the gene matches. The DNA for the CDR3 is TGTGCCAGCAGGACGACAGGGGGTATGGACAATGAGCAGTTCTTC. This gives the protein CASRTTGGMDNEQFF.

The chain is built from TRBV4-3 and TRBJ2-1; 7 positions match TRBD2. Germline CDR1 LGHNA, CDR2 YSLEER. CDR3 length: 13 residues. Trimming removed 8 bases from V and 10 bases from J; junction bases left unmatched: 11. This CDR3 reads CASGATSGLEQFF. The CDR3 DNA reads as TGCGCCAGCGGCGCAACGTCGGGACTAGAGCAGTTCTTC.

This clone appeared once. The chain carries TRBV28 and TRBJ2-3; 10 positions agree with TRBD2. In germline, CDR1 is MDHEN, CDR2 SYDVKM. The CDR3 extends over 16 amino acids. After removal of 3 bases from V and 0 bases from J, the junction contained 3 bases not matched to a gene. CDR3 amino acids: CASSFLAGASTDTQYF. The CDR3 nucleotides read TGTGCCAGCAGTTTCCTAGCGGGAGCAAGCACAGATACGCAGTATTTT.

This clone occurred once. The J gene is TRBJ2-3, the V gene TRBV28; a weak D match, TRBD2 (6 bases). Trimming removed 5 bases at V and 5 bases at J, with 17 bases between. The CDR3 is 15 amino acids. The germline gives CDR1 MDHEN, CDR2 SYDVKM. The CDR3 DNA sequence: TGTGCCAGCAGTACTCGTTGGAGGGAAGTAGATACGCAGTATTTT. It codes for CASSTRWREVDTQYF.